A single sample is the source of the 21 T cell receptor beta chains below, sequenced in a study of blood T cell repertoires in COVID-19. Clones were read by immunoSEQ multiplex PCR, and TCRdb kept only the in-frame ones, dropping some. Among some 100,000 clones, about 90% were seen once, and the ten largest hold approximately 1.6%. Specimen: peripheral blood. The receptors here all came from a human donor with active COVID-19. The donor label of this sample is uncertain.

V usage is TRBV7-9 and J usage is TRBJ2-2; D gene uncertain. The length of the CDR3 is 15 residues. The V gene lost 5 bases and the J gene lost 4 bases, with 14 bases spanning the gap. Germline values: CDR1 SEHNR, CDR2 FQNEAQ (reference sequence). The CDR3 here is CASSGSGWATGELFF. For the CDR3, the DNA is TGTGCCAGCAGCGGGTCTGGGTGGGCCACCGGGGAGCTGTTTTTT.

The chain links TRBV7-2 to TRBJ2-7; the D gene is possibly TRBD1 (6 bases). From germline, CDR1 is SGHTA and CDR2 FQGNSA. V was shortened by 6 bases and J by 5 bases, with 20 bases between the two germline ends. There are 15 residues in the CDR3. CDR3 DNA: TGTGCCAGCAGTCTAGTTGGGGGCGCCGCCGACGAGCAGTACTTC. It codes for CASSLVGGAADEQYF.

This chain joins TRBV5-6 and TRBJ2-3; D possibly corresponds to TRBD2 (6 bases). The V end lost 3 bases, the J end lost 2 bases, and 16 bases lay between the germline ends. Germline V CDR1 and CDR2: SGHDT, YYEEEE. The length of the CDR3 is 16 residues. CDR3 nucleotides: TGTGCCAGCAGCTCCGGGTCGGGACTTACCACAGATACGCAGTATTTT. This sequence encodes CASSSGSGLTTDTQYF. The full variable domain, its missing parts supplied by reference TRBV5-6 and TRBJ2-3, is DAGVTQSPTHLIKTRGQQVTLRCSPKSGHDTVSWYQQALGQGPQFIFQYYEEEERQRGNFPDRFSGHQFPNYSSELNVNALLLGDSALYLCASSSGSGLTTDTQYFGPGTRLTVL.

CDR3 DNA: TGTGCCAGCTCACCTAATCTCAGGACTGAAGCTTTCTTT. Its translation: CASSPNLRTEAFF. The rearrangement links TRBV18 to TRBJ1-1, with D unclear. With 3 bases removed from V and 5 bases from J, the gap between germline ends came to 10 bases. The CDR3 length is 13 residues. Germline-derived CDR1 and CDR2 are KGHSH and LQKENI.

The chain couples TRBV30 to TRBJ1-5, with a possible D match to TRBD1 (6 bases). This CDR3 has 15 amino acids. V dropped 3 bases and J dropped 0 bases, with 12 bases sitting between them. CDR1 GTSNPN and CDR2 SVGIG come from the germline V gene (reference sequence). CDR3 sequence reads: CAWSDGQYSNQPQHF. The CDR3 DNA is TGTGCCTGGAGCGACGGACAGTATAGCAATCAGCCCCAGCATTTT.

The V call is TRBV7-2, the J call TRBJ2-1; D might be TRBD2 (5 bases). Per germline, CDR1 SGHTA and CDR2 FQGNSA. V was clipped by 3 bases and J by 3 bases, with 12 bases between them. The CDR3 contains 15 residues. The CDR3 bases are TGTGCCAGCAGCTTGCCCGGGATCCTCTACAATGAGCAGTTCTTC. It is translated as CASSLPGILYNEQFF.

The V and J genes are TRBV10-3 and TRBJ2-1, with 7 bases matching TRBD2. This CDR3 region has 14 residues. With 6 bases clipped from V and 7 bases from J, the junction kept 9 bases outside the gene matches. Germline V gene sequence: CDR1 ENHRY, CDR2 SYGVKD. The CDR3 is CAIRGREPINEQFF. Written as DNA, the CDR3 is TGTGCCATCAGGGGGAGGGAGCCGATTAATGAGCAGTTCTTC.

This clone was counted a single time. The gene calls are TRBV5-1 and TRBJ1-1; 12 bases map to TRBD1. V lost 1 base, J lost 2 bases, and 12 bases stayed unmatched. The CDR3 length is 19 residues. Looked up from germline, CDR1 is SGHRS and CDR2 is YFSETQ. DNA for the CDR3: TGCGCCAGCAGCTTGCATTTTGGGACAGGGGGCCGGGGAAACACTGAAGCTTTCTTT. Translating it yields CASSLHFGTGGRGNTEAFF.

The rearrangement joins TRBV27 to TRBJ1-4; D perhaps matches TRBD1 (6 bases). Trimming removed 6 bases from V and 7 bases from J, with 18 bases in between. CDR1 is MNHEY and CDR2 is SMNVEV in the germline V gene (reference sequence). This CDR3 spans 15 amino acids. As DNA, the CDR3 is TGTGCCAGCAGACGAGGGGGTGAGGGTGGTGAAAAACTGTTTTTT. Encoded protein: CASRRGGEGGEKLFF.

Only a few counts were recorded for this clone. The chain uses TRBV4-1 and TRBJ1-5; D uncertain. The germline CDR1 and CDR2 sequences are MGHRA and YSYEKL. The V end was cut by 0 bases, the J end by 6 bases, with 12 bases between. This CDR3 contains 15 residues. The CDR3 is CASSQDRWTRQPQHF. As DNA, the CDR3 is TGCGCCAGCAGCCAAGATCGCTGGACTCGTCAGCCCCAGCATTTT.

In DNA form, the CDR3 reads TGCGCCAGCAGTCACCGGGGGGGAGGTGGCTACACCTTC. Translating gives CASSHRGGGGYTF. The chain joins TRBV23-1 to TRBJ1-2; the D gene is possibly TRBD1 (5 bases). TRBV23-1 is classed as an ORF, of uncertain function. V lost 3 bases and J lost 7, with 12 bases in between. The CDR3 is 13 residues long.

The rearrangement uses TRBV6-5 and TRBJ1-2, with D unclear. V lost 7 bases and J lost 4, with 19 bases in between. The germline CDR1 and CDR2 sequences are MNHEY and SVGAGI. The CDR3 covers 15 residues. The CDR3 loop reads CASTPVESLPYGYTF. DNA of the CDR3: TGTGCCAGCACCCCCGTGGAGAGCCTTCCCTATGGCTACACCTTC.

The chain has TRBV7-6 and TRBJ2-1; 8 bases match TRBD2. The CDR3 has 15 amino acids. The V gene's germline CDR1 is SGHVS and CDR2 FNYEAQ. With V trimmed by 6 bases and J by 2 bases, 6 bases remained unmatched. CDR3 residues: CASSQSGGTYNEQFF. CDR3 DNA sequence: TGTGCCAGCAGTCAAAGCGGGGGTACCTACAATGAGCAGTTCTTC.

The genes are TRBV5-1 and TRBJ2-1; the match to TRBD2 covers 13 bases. In germline, CDR1 is SGHRS, CDR2 YFSETQ. The CDR3 loop spans 16 amino acids. Germline trimming cut 3 bases from V and 7 bases from J; bases unmatched to any gene: 7. Written as DNA, the CDR3 is TGCGCCAGCAGCTGGGGACTAGCGGGGAGTCTAAATGAGCAGTTCTTC. It translates to CASSWGLAGSLNEQFF.

The rearrangement links TRBV4-1 to TRBJ1-2; 11 positions match TRBD1. Per the germline V gene, CDR1 is MGHRA and CDR2 is YSYEKL. V lost 0 bases to trimming and J lost 4 bases; unmatched junction nucleotides: 10. This CDR3 is built from 18 residues. The DNA of the CDR3 is TGCGCCAGCAGCCAAGATATATTAGGGGGACAGGGGGGCTATGGCTACACCTTC. This gives the protein CASSQDILGGQGGYGYTF.

The chain links TRBV9 to TRBJ1-3; D is possibly TRBD1 (6 bases). The ends were cut back, 0 bases at V and 3 bases at J, with 19 bases in the middle. The CDR3 length is 18 residues. CDR1 is SGDLS, CDR2 YYNGEE, per germline. The CDR3: CASSVGDETGTDGNTIYF. CDR3 bases: TGTGCCAGCAGCGTAGGAGACGAGACAGGTACTGATGGAAACACCATATATTTT.

The gene calls are TRBV11-3 and TRBJ1-4; D call uncertain. V was shortened by 5 bases and J by 6 bases, with 13 bases between the two germline ends. From germline, CDR1 is SGHNT and CDR2 YENEEA. This CDR3 contains 14 residues. The CDR3 here is CASSTRRCDEKLFF. CDR3 in DNA: TGTGCCAGCAGCACACGGAGGTGTGATGAAAAACTGTTTTTT. Based on the CDR3 plus reference TRBV11-3 and TRBJ1-4, the full variable domain is EAGVVQSPRYKIIEKKQPVAFWCNPISGHNTLYWYLQNLGQGPELLIRYENEEAVDDSQLPKDRFSAERLKGVDSTLKIQPAELGDSAVYLCASSTRRCDEKLFFGSGTQLSVL.

The genes are TRBV27 and TRBJ2-7, with 9 bases fitting TRBD1. The CDR3 extends over 16 amino acids. After removal of 2 bases from V and 1 base from J, the junction contained 6 bases not matched to a gene. Germline CDR1 reads MNHEY; CDR2 reads SMNVEV (reference sequence). CDR3 residues: CASSLIGTGTSYEQYF. Written as DNA, the CDR3 is TGTGCCAGCAGTTTAATTGGGACAGGGACGTCCTACGAGCAGTACTTC.

This clone has a handful of counts. The chain couples TRBV7-2 to TRBJ2-5; perhaps TRBD2 as D (6 bases). Deletions cut 2 bases from V and 1 base from J, with 8 bases between. CDR1 is SGHTA, CDR2 FQGNSA, per germline. This CDR3 spans 14 amino acids. CDR3 DNA sequence: TGTGCCAGCAGCTTAACTAGCTTCCAAGAGACCCAGTACTTC. It translates to CASSLTSFQETQYF.

The gene calls are TRBV11-2 and TRBJ1-4; 8 positions match TRBD1. Trimming removed 5 bases from V and 8 bases from J; junction bases left unmatched: 7. Germline CDR1 is SGHAT and CDR2 is FQNNGV. The CDR3 is made up of 14 amino acids. CDR3 protein: CASSPGQGVEKLFF. The CDR3 nucleotides are TGTGCCAGCAGCCCCGGACAGGGAGTCGAAAAACTGTTTTTT.

The V call is TRBV28, the J call TRBJ1-5; D might be TRBD1 (6 bases). Trimming cost V 10 bases and J 14 bases, with 15 bases left between them. The CDR3 is 10 residues long. The V gene's germline CDR1 is MDHEN and CDR2 SYDVKM. CDR3 amino acids: CATMDSSKHF. Written as DNA, the CDR3 is TGTGCCACTATGGACAGTTCAAAGCATTTT.